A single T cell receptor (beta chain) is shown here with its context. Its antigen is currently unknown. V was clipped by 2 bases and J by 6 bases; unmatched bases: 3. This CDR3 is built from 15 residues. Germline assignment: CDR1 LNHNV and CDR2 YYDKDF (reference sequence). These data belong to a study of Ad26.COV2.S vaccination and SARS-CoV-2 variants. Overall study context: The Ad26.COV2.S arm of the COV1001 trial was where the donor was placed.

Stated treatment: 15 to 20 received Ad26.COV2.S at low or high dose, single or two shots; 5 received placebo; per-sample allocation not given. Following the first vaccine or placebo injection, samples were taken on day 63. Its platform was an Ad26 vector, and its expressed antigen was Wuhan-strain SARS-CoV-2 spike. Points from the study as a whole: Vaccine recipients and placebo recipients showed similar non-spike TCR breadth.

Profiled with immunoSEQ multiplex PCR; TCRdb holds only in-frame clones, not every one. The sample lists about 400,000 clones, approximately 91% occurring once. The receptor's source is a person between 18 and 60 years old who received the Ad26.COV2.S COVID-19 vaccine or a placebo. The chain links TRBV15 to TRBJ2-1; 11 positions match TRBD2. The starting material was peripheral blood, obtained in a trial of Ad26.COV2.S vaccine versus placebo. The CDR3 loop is CATSRLAGGFNEQFF. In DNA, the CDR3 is TGTGCCACCAGCAGACTAGCGGGAGGTTTCAATGAGCAGTTCTTC.